This T cell receptor beta chain was sequenced in a study of T cell repertoires in cytomegalovirus infection. About the study: CMV epitopes, recently identified HLA-C-restricted and well-studied HLA-B-restricted, were used. Indicated by public TCR beta signatures were CMV infection and matching HLA type. General study points: CMV-specific HLA-C-restricted TCR beta clonotypes dominated the ex vivo response. CMV carriers having the relevant HLA were flagged by cumulative public TCR beta family frequency.

Via MiXCR, TCRdb re-called the reads, giving one row per CDR3 protein. Of about 920,000 distinct CDR3 sequences in the sample, under 40% are singletons; the top ten hold 13%. The table lists this clonotype with many counts. Its cognate antigen is unknown. There are 15 residues in the CDR3. V was pared by 3 bases and J by 0 bases, with 11 bases between. Germline V gene lookup returns CDR1 SEHNR and CDR2 FQNEAQ (reference sequence). The specimen was cultured CD8+ T cells from PBMCs, collected from culture after CMV antigen stimulation. The TCR comes from a human donor in good health (CMV status not recorded). Some clones in this sample may be carry-over from other donors' samples. The rearrangement links TRBV7-9 to TRBJ1-1; D gene unclear. The CDR3 DNA reads as TGTGCCAGCAGCTTTAACGGCGGTTTGAACACTGAAGCTTTCTTT. Translation gives CASSFNGGLNTEAFF.